The next 18 T cell receptor beta chains were all read from a single sample in a study of T cells in Graves' hyperthyroidism and ophthalmopathy (dated by TCRdb to the late 2010s). The protocol used for the library was multiplex PCR. The sequencer was an Illumina HiSeq 2000. The TCR beta CDR3 regions were amplified from RNA transcripts. The TCR CDR3 was subjected to a first round of RT-PCR using the HTBI primer set and the Qiagen OneStep RT-PCR kit. TCRdb reprocessed the public reads (quality trimming at Q25 with fastp, clone calling with MiXCR) and kept in-frame beta chains. Here each entry gathers all rows of one CDR3 protein and keeps the most common genes and DNA. In all, the sample holds roughly 750,000 distinct CDR3 sequences, and 16% of those were seen once. The leading ten clones occupy 8.4% of the sample. Sample: blood. The origin of the receptors is a man in his late teens or twenties with Graves' hyperthyroidism.

This clonotype appeared many times. J is TRBJ2-2 and V is TRBV30; D is unresolved. CDR1 and CDR2 from the germline V gene are GTSNPN and SVGIG (reference sequence). V was shortened by 1 base and J by 6 bases, with 3 bases between the two germline ends. This CDR3 contains 11 residues. Here the CDR3 reads CAWSAPGELFF. For the CDR3, the DNA is TGTGCCTGGAGTGCCCCCGGGGAGCTGTTTTTT.

The sample holds a few counts of this clonotype. The CDR3 coding sequence is TGCAGTGCTAGACCCGAGATTGGCTACACCTTC. It codes for CSARPEIGYTF. The rearrangement links TRBV20-1 to TRBJ1-2; no firm D call. This CDR3 is 11 amino acids long. Trimming left V 2 bases short and J 7 bases short, with 8 bases between. CDR1 and CDR2 from the germline V gene are DFQATT and SNEGSKA (reference sequence).

This clonotype was seen many times. The gene calls are TRBV28 and TRBJ2-1; D tentatively reads TRBD1 or TRBD2 (5 bases each). V was clipped by 6 bases and J by 7 bases, with 19 bases between them. Per germline, CDR1 MDHEN and CDR2 SYDVKM. This CDR3 is 15 amino acids long. The CDR3 sequence: CASSPGRRRVNEQFF. The DNA of the CDR3 is TGTGCCAGCAGCCCGGGACGCCGTAGAGTAAATGAGCAGTTCTTC.

This clonotype was recorded many times. DNA for the CDR3: TGTGCCAGCATCCAAACCGGGGTTTCTGAAGCTTTCTTT. It encodes CASIQTGVSEAFF. V usage is TRBV28 and J usage is TRBJ1-1, with D unresolved. V lost 7 bases and J lost 6, with 15 bases in between. CDR3 size: 13 residues. Germline CDR1 MDHEN, CDR2 SYDVKM.

In the case of this clonotype: A much larger clone lies a single base off, so this may be a read error. This sequence joins TRBV29-1 and TRBJ2-3; D is possibly TRBD1 (5 bases). CDR1 is SQVTM, CDR2 ANQGSEA, per germline. The CDR3 consists of 12 residues. Written as DNA, the CDR3 is TGCAGCGTTGAACAGGGATCAGATGCGCAGTATTTT. Amino acids: CSVEQGSDAQYF.

The chain employs TRBV9 and TRBJ1-2, with 8 bases that match TRBD1. Unmatched junction bases numbered 10, after V lost 4 bases and J lost 8 bases. The CDR3 is 14 residues long. CDR1 is SGDLS, CDR2 YYNGEE, per germline. Here the CDR3 DNA reads TGTGCCAGCAGCTCCCGGACAGGGACAACGGGCTACACCTTC. It specifies CASSSRTGTTGYTF.

This clonotype was recorded at least ten times. The rearrangement uses TRBV30 and TRBJ2-2, with 7 bases identical to TRBD2. Germline V gene lookup returns CDR1 GTSNPN and CDR2 SVGIG (reference sequence). Trimming took 0 bases from V and 7 from J; bases not matched to a gene: 5. There are 14 residues in the CDR3. The CDR3 DNA follows: TGTGCCTGGAGTGTTGGCGGGAGTTACGGGGAGCTGTTTTTT. It specifies CAWSVGGSYGELFF.

This chain uses TRBV5-1 with TRBJ1-2; D gene uncertain. The V gene's germline CDR1 is SGHRS and CDR2 YFSETQ. CDR3 length: 15 amino acids. Trimming cost V 0 bases and J 3 bases, with 12 bases left between them. The chain's CDR3 is CASSLEGRSYYGYTF. The CDR3 nucleotides are TGCGCCAGCAGCTTGGAGGGCAGAAGCTACTATGGCTACACCTTC.

This clonotype was counted many times. V gene TRBV28 combines with J gene TRBJ2-3; 8 bases align to TRBD2. J lost 3 bases, V lost 5 bases, and 13 bases had no gene match. The CDR3 totals 17 residues. In germline, CDR1 is MDHEN, CDR2 SYDVKM. CDR3 sequence: CASSLLLAALRTDTQYF. For the CDR3, the DNA is TGTGCCAGCAGTCTCCTACTAGCGGCCCTGAGGACAGATACGCAGTATTTT.

This clonotype was seen many times. The V and J genes are TRBV6-5 and TRBJ2-3; 13 bases line up with TRBD2. Germline V lookup: CDR1 MNHEY, CDR2 SVGAGI. J lost 2 bases, V lost 2 bases, and 4 bases had no gene match. The CDR3 runs 17 residues. The chain's CDR3 is CASSYTGTSGITDTQYF. The CDR3 region has the DNA TGTGCCAGCAGTTACACCGGGACTAGCGGGATCACAGATACGCAGTATTTT.

This clonotype appeared many times. This sequence joins TRBV3-1 and TRBJ1-5; D is unclear. Deletions cut 0 bases from V and 3 bases from J, with 9 bases between. Germline loops: CDR1 LGHDT, CDR2 YNNKEL (reference sequence). The CDR3 has 15 residues. The CDR3 here is CASSQDLVNNQPQHF. The CDR3 DNA sequence: TGTGCCAGCAGCCAAGATTTAGTCAACAATCAGCCCCAGCATTTT.

This clonotype was observed a handful of times. V and J are TRBV7-2 and TRBJ2-7; 10 bases align to TRBD2. CDR1 SGHTA and CDR2 FQGNSA come from the germline V gene. This CDR3 region has 15 residues. The ends lost 5 bases at V and 2 bases at J; junction bases unmatched: 6. This CDR3 is CASSPPLAGAYEQYF. In DNA form, the CDR3 reads TGTGCCAGCAGCCCGCCGCTAGCGGGAGCCTACGAGCAGTACTTC.

This clonotype was recorded at least ten times. V usage is TRBV6-5 and J usage is TRBJ2-1, with D perhaps TRBD2 (5 bases). V was trimmed by 1 base and J by 7 bases, leaving 14 bases between them. The CDR3 runs to 15 residues. Germline CDR1 and CDR2: MNHEY and SVGAGI. The DNA of the CDR3 is TGTGCCAGCAGTTACTACGGGGATCCATCGAATGAGCAGTTCTTC. It encodes CASSYYGDPSNEQFF.

Ten or more counts support this clonotype. In DNA form, the CDR3 reads TGCAGTGCCCCCCAGGCTGGTACTGAAGCTTTCTTT. It encodes CSAPQAGTEAFF. This rearrangement joins TRBV20-1 to TRBJ1-1, with D uncertain. Germline-derived CDR1 and CDR2 are DFQATT and SNEGSKA (reference sequence). Trimming removed 6 bases from V and 5 bases from J, with 13 bases in between. This CDR3 comprises 12 residues.

At least ten counts were recorded for this clonotype. J is TRBJ2-3 and V is TRBV2; D might be TRBD1 (6 bases). This CDR3 has 13 amino acids. Trimming took off 8 bases at V and 2 bases at J, with 11 bases between the two ends. The V gene's germline CDR1 is SNHLY and CDR2 FYNNEI. CDR3 residues: CASGDTDTDTQYF. The CDR3 coding sequence is TGTGCCAGCGGGGACACCGACACAGATACGCAGTATTTT. Full variable domain (outside the CDR3, taken from reference TRBV2 and TRBJ2-3): EPEVTQTPSHQVTQMGQEVILRCVPISNHLYFYWYRQILGQKVEFLVSFYNNEISEKSEIFDDQFSVERPDGSNFTLKIRSTKLEDSAMYFCASGDTDTDTQYFGPGTRLTVL.

V and J are TRBV6-2 or TRBV6-3 and TRBJ1-1; a weak D match, TRBD1 (6 bases). The length of the CDR3 is 18 residues. Trimming removed 6 bases at V and 0 bases at J, with 23 bases between. Germline V gene sequence: CDR1 MNHEY, CDR2 SVGEGT. CDR3 sequence reads: CASRPRLQGPEMNTEAFF. CDR3 in DNA: TGTGCCAGCAGGCCTCGCTTACAGGGCCCGGAAATGAACACTGAAGCTTTCTTT.

This clonotype was detected a few times. The rearrangement links TRBV6-1 to TRBJ2-7; D unresolved. V was clipped by 6 bases and J by 5 bases, with 14 bases between them. There are 13 residues in the CDR3. Germline loops: CDR1 MNHNS, CDR2 SASEGT. CDR3 sequence reads: CASRPDSEDEQYF. The CDR3 DNA reads TGTGCCAGCAGACCTGACTCGGAAGACGAGCAGTACTTC.

This clonotype was observed a handful of times. The chain employs TRBV12-5 and TRBJ1-5; D gene ambiguous. The V gene's germline CDR1 is LGHNT and CDR2 FRNRAP. V lost 4 bases and J lost 5, with 18 bases in between. The CDR3 loop spans 16 amino acids. Written as DNA, the CDR3 is TGTGCTAGTGGTTCCCCGCTGGGAATGGGAGATCAGCCCCAGCATTTT. It codes for CASGSPLGMGDQPQHF.